The rows below give T cell receptor beta chains drawn from one sample of a study of blood T cell repertoires in COVID-19. Generated by immunoSEQ multiplex PCR, the TCRdb table keeps only in-frame clones and is missing some. The sample has 250,000 to 300,000 clones; approximately 91% are singletons. The sample was PBMCs or T cells enriched from blood (not recorded which). The origin of the receptors is a woman aged 25 to 39 who had recovered from COVID-19. CDR3s include the opening cysteine and the closing phenylalanine or tryptophan. A D gene is named only where the DNA matches it firmly. Size is omitted from some rows. Given values are once, few, many or a class for expanded clones.

clone_size j_call cdr3_length v_call d_call cdr3_aa cdr3_nt
- TRBJ2-7 12 TRBV6-5 TRBD2 CACQRGSYEQYF TGTGCTTGCCAGCGGGGATCCTACGAGCAGTACTTC
- TRBJ2-1 14 TRBV27 - CASSLGTTYNEQFF TGTGCCAGCAGTTTAGGGACAACCTACAATGAGCAGTTCTTC
- TRBJ1-5 13 TRBV19 - CASTRGPNQPQHF TGTGCCAGTACGCGAGGTCCCAATCAGCCCCAGCATTTT
once TRBJ1-5 17 TRBV7-8 TRBD1 CASSFAQGALSNQPQHF TGTGCCAGCAGCTTCGCCCAGGGGGCGCTTAGCAATCAGCCCCAGCATTTT
- TRBJ1-2 13 TRBV15 - CATSLTGSYGYTF TGTGCCACCAGCCTAACAGGGAGCTATGGCTACACCTTC
few TRBJ2-1 15 TRBV6-5 TRBD1 CASSMQGARDNEQFF TGTGCCAGCAGTATGCAGGGGGCGCGCGACAATGAGCAGTTCTTC
once TRBJ2-3 17 TRBV4-1 TRBD2 CASSQPPLAGFTDTQYF TGCGCCAGCAGCCAACCGCCCCTAGCGGGCTTCACAGATACGCAGTATTTT
- TRBJ2-2 16 TRBV3-1/TRBV3-2 TRBD2 CASSQGAAGFHGELFF TGTGCCAGCAGCCAAGGGGCAGCGGGGTTTCACGGGGAGCTGTTTTTT
- TRBJ2-7 13 TRBV19 - CASSTRPNYEQYF TGTGCCAGTAGTACTAGGCCAAACTACGAGCAGTACTTC
- TRBJ2-1 15 TRBV9 - CASTPRQGIWNEQFF TGTGCCAGCACGCCAAGGCAGGGGATTTGGAATGAGCAGTTCTTC
- TRBJ1-1 14 TRBV19 - CASLVPGTNTEAFF TGTGCCTCCCTTGTCCCAGGGACTAACACTGAAGCTTTCTTT
- TRBJ1-5 13 TRBV6-5 - CASSYGRNQPQHF TGTGCCAGCAGTTACGGGCGCAATCAGCCCCAGCATTTT
- TRBJ1-1 12 TRBV29-1 - CSVGLRNTEAFF TGCAGCGTTGGACTCCGGAACACTGAAGCTTTCTTT
- TRBJ2-6 16 TRBV7-8 TRBD1 CASRRSPGTGVLVLTF TGTGCCAGCAGACGTAGCCCCGGGACAGGGGTTTTAGTCCTGACTTTC